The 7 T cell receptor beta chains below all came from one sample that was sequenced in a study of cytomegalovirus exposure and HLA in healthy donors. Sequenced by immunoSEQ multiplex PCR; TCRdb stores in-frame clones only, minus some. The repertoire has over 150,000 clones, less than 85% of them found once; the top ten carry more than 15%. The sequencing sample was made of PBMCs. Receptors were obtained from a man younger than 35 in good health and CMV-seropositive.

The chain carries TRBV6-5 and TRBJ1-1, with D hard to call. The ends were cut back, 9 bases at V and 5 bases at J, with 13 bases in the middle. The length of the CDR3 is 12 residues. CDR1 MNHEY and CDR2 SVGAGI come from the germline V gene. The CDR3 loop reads CARPQRGTEAFF. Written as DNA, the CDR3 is TGTGCCAGGCCGCAACGAGGAACTGAAGCTTTCTTT.

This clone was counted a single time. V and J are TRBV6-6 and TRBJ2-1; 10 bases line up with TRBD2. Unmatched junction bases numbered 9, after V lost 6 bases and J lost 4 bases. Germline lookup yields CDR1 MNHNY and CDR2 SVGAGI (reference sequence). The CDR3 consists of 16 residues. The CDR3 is CASSRLTSGAYNEQFF. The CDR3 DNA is TGTGCCAGCAGCCGGCTCACTAGCGGGGCTTACAATGAGCAGTTCTTC.

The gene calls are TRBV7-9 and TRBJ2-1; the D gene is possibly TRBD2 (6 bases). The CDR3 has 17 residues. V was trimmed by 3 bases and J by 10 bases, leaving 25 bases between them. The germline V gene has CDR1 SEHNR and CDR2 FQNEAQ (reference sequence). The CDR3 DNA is TGTGCCAGCAGCTTGAGCCGGGGATCTGCATTCGGAGGGGAGCAGTTCTTC. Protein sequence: CASSLSRGSAFGGEQFF.

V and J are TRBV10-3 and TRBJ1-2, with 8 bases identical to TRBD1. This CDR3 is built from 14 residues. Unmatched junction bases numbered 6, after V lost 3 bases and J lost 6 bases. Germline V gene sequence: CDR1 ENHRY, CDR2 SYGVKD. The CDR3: CAISDPGQGHGYTF. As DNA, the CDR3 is TGTGCCATCAGTGACCCTGGACAGGGCCATGGCTACACCTTC.

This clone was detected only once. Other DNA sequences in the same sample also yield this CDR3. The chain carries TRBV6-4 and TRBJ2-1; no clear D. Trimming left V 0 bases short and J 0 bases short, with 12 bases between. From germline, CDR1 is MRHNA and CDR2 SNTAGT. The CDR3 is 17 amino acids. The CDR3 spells CASSDSLAISSYNEQFF. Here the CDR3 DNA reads TGTGCCAGCAGTGACTCCTTAGCCATAAGCTCCTACAATGAGCAGTTCTTC.

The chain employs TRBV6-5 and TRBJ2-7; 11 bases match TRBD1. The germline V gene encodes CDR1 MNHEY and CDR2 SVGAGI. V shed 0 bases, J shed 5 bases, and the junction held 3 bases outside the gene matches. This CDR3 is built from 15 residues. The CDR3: CASSYSAGQGDEQYF. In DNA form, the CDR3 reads TGTGCCAGCAGTTACTCTGCGGGACAGGGGGACGAGCAGTACTTC.

The CDR3 DNA follows: TGCGCCAGCAGTGATCTCATGGACACCCGCTATGGCTACACCTTC. It translates to CASSDLMDTRYGYTF. This chain links TRBV10-1 with TRBJ1-2; possibly TRBD1 for D (5 bases). The ends were cut back, 3 bases at V and 4 bases at J, with 15 bases in the middle. The CDR3 has 15 amino acids. Looked up from germline, CDR1 is WNHNN and CDR2 is SYGVQD (reference sequence).